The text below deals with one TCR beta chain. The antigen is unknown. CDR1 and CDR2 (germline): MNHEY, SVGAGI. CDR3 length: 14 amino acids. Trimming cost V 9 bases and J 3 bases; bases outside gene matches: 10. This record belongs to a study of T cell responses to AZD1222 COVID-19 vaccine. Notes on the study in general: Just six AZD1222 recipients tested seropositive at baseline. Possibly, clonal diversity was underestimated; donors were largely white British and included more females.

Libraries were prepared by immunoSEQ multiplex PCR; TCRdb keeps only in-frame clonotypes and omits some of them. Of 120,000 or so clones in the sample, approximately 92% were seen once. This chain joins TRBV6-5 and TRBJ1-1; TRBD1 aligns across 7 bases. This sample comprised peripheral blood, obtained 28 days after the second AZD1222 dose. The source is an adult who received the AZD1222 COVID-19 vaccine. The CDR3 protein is CASFTPGGHTEAFF. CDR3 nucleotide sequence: TGTGCCAGTTTTACCCCAGGGGGTCACACTGAAGCTTTCTTT.